Below, 12 T cell receptor beta chains from the same sample are listed, as sequenced in a study of cytotoxic CD8 clonotypes in ibrutinib-treated CLL (dated by TCRdb to the early 2020s). The receptor library was made with the immunoSEQ multiplex PCR assay. TCRdb limited this immuneACCESS table to in-frame rearrangements with V and J called. A share of clones is missing; checked studies link under half to unresolved V genes, and the rest is unexplained. This sample lists 30,000 or so clones; around 57% were detected once. The ten top clones hold less than 15% of the sample. The sample consisted of PBMCs, taken before ibrutinib treatment. These receptor sequences come from a human donor with chronic lymphocytic leukemia.

The rearrangement joins TRBV11-2 to TRBJ2-1; D is perhaps TRBD1 (6 bases). Germline V gene lookup returns CDR1 SGHAT and CDR2 FQNNGV. CDR3 length: 17 amino acids. V dropped 1 base and J dropped 8 bases, with 21 bases sitting between them. The CDR3 DNA reads as TGTGCCAGCAGCTTAGGTTTGGGGGCGGGTTCGAGAGATGAGCAGTTCTTC. Protein product: CASSLGLGAGSRDEQFF.

V usage is TRBV7-9 and J usage is TRBJ2-1; D remains ambiguous. Per germline, CDR1 SEHNR and CDR2 FQNEAQ (reference sequence). CDR3 size: 14 residues. The V gene lost 7 bases and the J gene lost 0 bases, with 10 bases spanning the gap. In DNA, the CDR3 is TGTGCCAGCACCGGAGTCAGCTCCTACAATGAGCAGTTCTTC. Its translation is CASTGVSSYNEQFF.

This clone was observed a few times. The chain is built from TRBV5-6 and TRBJ2-1; no clear D. The CDR3 loop spans 11 amino acids. CDR1 and CDR2 (germline): SGHDT, YYEEEE. The V end was cut by 4 bases, the J end by 8 bases, with 7 bases between. CDR3 loop: CASSLEDEQFF. Written as DNA, the CDR3 is TGTGCCAGCAGCCTTGAGGATGAGCAGTTCTTC.

This clone occurred once. The chain uses TRBV6-1 and TRBJ2-5; possibly TRBD2 for D (5 bases). V dropped 3 bases and J dropped 5 bases, with 10 bases sitting between them. The V gene's germline CDR1 is MNHNS and CDR2 SASEGT. CDR3 length: 13 residues. The CDR3 loop is CASSERERETQYF. The CDR3 DNA reads TGTGCCAGCAGTGAGAGGGAGAGGGAGACCCAGTACTTC.

The CDR3 sequence: CASSLYQINQPQHF. DNA for the CDR3: TGTGCCAGCAGCTTGTATCAGATCAATCAGCCCCAGCATTTT. The rearrangement joins TRBV5-6 to TRBJ1-5, with D unclear. Germline V gene sequence: CDR1 SGHDT, CDR2 YYEEEE. The CDR3 loop spans 14 amino acids. V was clipped by 1 base and J by 3 bases, with 8 bases between them.

The chain couples TRBV5-5 to TRBJ2-7; a possible D gene is TRBD1 (6 bases). This CDR3 region has 14 residues. V shed 0 bases and J shed 5 bases, with 12 bases lying between them. The V gene's germline CDR1 is SGHKS and CDR2 YYEKEE (reference sequence). Written as DNA, the CDR3 is TGTGCCAGCAGCTTGGTCCCCACAGGGAACGAGCAGTACTTC. Translation: CASSLVPTGNEQYF.

The chain has TRBV28 and TRBJ2-7; 8 bases map to TRBD1. CDR1 is MDHEN and CDR2 is SYDVKM in the germline V gene. With 6 bases clipped from V and 7 bases from J, the junction kept 11 bases outside the gene matches. The CDR3 runs to 14 residues. The CDR3 here is CASSIAGTGWEQYF. The CDR3 DNA sequence: TGTGCCAGCAGCATTGCCGGGACAGGATGGGAGCAGTACTTC.

The chain joins TRBV7-5 to TRBJ1-5; the table calls TRBD1, which could not be checked here. TRBV7-5 is recorded as a pseudogene. The CDR3 has 17 amino acids. The chain's CDR3 is CILPDSGDFYSNQPQHF. The CDR3 DNA is TGCATCTTGCCCGACAGTGGGGATTTCTATAGCAATCAGCCCCAGCATTTT.

V and J are TRBV5-6 and TRBJ2-5; 10 bases match TRBD2. Germline V CDR1 and CDR2: SGHDT, YYEEEE. The CDR3 sequence is 15 residues long. Trimming took 1 base from V and 5 from J; bases not matched to a gene: 5. CDR3 bases: TGTGCCAGCAGCTTGAGAGCGGGGGGGCTGGAGACCCAGTACTTC. Translation gives CASSLRAGGLETQYF.

This clone was counted between two and nine times. This chain connects TRBV19 to TRBJ2-1, with 9 nucleotides matching TRBD1. V gave up 9 bases and J gave up 9 bases; unmatched junction bases: 12. CDR3 size: 14 residues. Germline CDR1 and CDR2: LNHDA and SQIVND (reference sequence). For the CDR3, the DNA is TGTGCCAGCATGCGGACAGGGGTAGGTGGTGAGCAGTTCTTC. This codes for CASMRTGVGGEQFF. The entire variable domain, with the rest obtained from reference TRBV19 and TRBJ2-1, is as follows: DGGITQSPKYLFRKEGQNVTLSCEQNLNHDAMYWYRQDPGQGLRLIYYSQIVNDFQKGDIAEGYSVSREKKESFPLTVTSAQKNPTAFYLCASMRTGVGGEQFFGPGTRLTVL.

The chain has TRBV6-4 and TRBJ2-6; D is uncertain. Germline V gene data show CDR1 as MRHNA and CDR2 as SNTAGT. The V end was cut by 0 bases, the J end by 0 bases, with 6 bases between. The CDR3 runs to 16 residues. CDR3 protein: CASSDSVNSGANVLTF. The CDR3 bases are TGTGCCAGCAGTGACTCTGTCAACTCTGGGGCCAACGTCCTGACTTTC.

The chain carries TRBV6-5 and TRBJ2-7, with 10 nucleotides matching TRBD1. Germline-derived CDR1 and CDR2 are MNHEY and SVGAGI. The CDR3 runs 15 residues. Unmatched junction bases numbered 2, after V lost 0 bases and J lost 3 bases. This CDR3 is CASSYSTGGFYEQYF. The DNA for the CDR3 is TGTGCCAGCAGTTACTCGACAGGGGGCTTCTACGAGCAGTACTTC.